This TCR beta chain stems from a study of T cell responses to AZD1222 COVID-19 vaccine. Turning to the study itself: Second-dose groups at about 4 or about 12 weeks were pooled.

This CDR3 is built from 15 residues. Germline values: CDR1 DFQATT, CDR2 SNEGSKA (reference sequence). V was shortened by 3 bases and J by 0 bases, with 9 bases between the two germline ends. TCRdb's copy holds only in-frame clones and misses some; the assay was immunoSEQ multiplex PCR. The sample shows over 100,000 clones, around 84% of them seen only once. As to this clone: The antigen is undetermined.

Overall study findings and caveats: At baseline, just 5 or 6 AZD1222 recipients tested seropositive.

The source was peripheral blood, collected on day 0 of AZD1222 vaccination. The source of this sequence is an adult in good health. The gene calls are TRBV20-1 and TRBJ1-6; a weak D match, TRBD1 (5 bases). The DNA of the CDR3 is TGCAGTGCTAGTCAGGGCTTCTCCTATAATTCACCCCTCCACTTT. This codes for CSASQGFSYNSPLHF.